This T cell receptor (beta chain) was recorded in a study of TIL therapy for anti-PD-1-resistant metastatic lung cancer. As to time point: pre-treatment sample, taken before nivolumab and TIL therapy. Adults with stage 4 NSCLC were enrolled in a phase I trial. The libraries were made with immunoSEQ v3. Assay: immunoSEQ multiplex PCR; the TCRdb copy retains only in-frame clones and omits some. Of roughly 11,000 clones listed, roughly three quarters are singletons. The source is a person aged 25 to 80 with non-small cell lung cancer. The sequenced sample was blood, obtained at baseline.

DNA of the CDR3: TGTGCCAGCAGTTTGGTGGGGACACGGGGTGAAAAACTGTTTTTT. This gives the protein CASSLVGTRGEKLFF. This chain connects TRBV27 to TRBJ1-4; tentative D call: TRBD1 (6 bases). Trimming took 3 bases from V and 7 from J, leaving 15 bases between them. From germline, CDR1 is MNHEY and CDR2 SMNVEV (reference sequence). This CDR3 comprises 15 residues.